This TCR beta chain comes out of a study of cytomegalovirus exposure and HLA in healthy donors. Of note for this clone: Its specificity is not known.

Study-level findings and limits: An apparent linkage of common viral pathogens to several of the most significant clusters emerged in a later analysis. In a later analysis, V- and J-gene trimming of beta chains associated with a DCLRE1C missense variant, replicated independently. The classifier, whose performance was assessed in both the original and validation cohorts, reportedly diagnosed cytomegalovirus status with high specificity and sensitivity.

In the PCR, 60 Vbeta and 13 Jbeta primers were used. Profiled with immunoSEQ multiplex PCR; TCRdb holds only in-frame clones, not every one. The profile shows around 130,000 clones, roughly 82% of them singletons. Donors in the study were healthy people who gave bone marrow. V gave up 2 bases and J gave up 4 bases, with 10 bases separating them. CDR1 SGHTA and CDR2 FQGTGA come from the germline V gene. The CDR3 sequence is 14 residues long. Sequencing was performed on PBMCs. The rearrangement uses TRBV7-3 and TRBJ2-3; the D gene is possibly TRBD1 (5 bases). The source of this sequence is a woman between 18 and 30 years old in good health and CMV-seropositive. In DNA, the CDR3 is TGTGCCAGCAGCTTAGGGGCGCCCGCAGATACGCAGTATTTT. As protein: CASSLGAPADTQYF.